The rows below give T cell receptor beta chains drawn from one sample of a study of regulatory and conventional T cells in RAG deficiency. Clones were read by immunoSEQ multiplex PCR, and TCRdb kept only the in-frame ones, dropping some. The table lists over 10,000 clones, approximately 94% of them singletons, with 1.3% to 1.5% in the top ten. In addition, the sample was reused for a study of regulatory T cells.

Sequencing was carried out using CD127- CD25+ CD4+ Tregs sorted from blood. These TCRs come from a human donor in good health. Both conserved end residues are trimmed from each CDR3. A D gene is named only where the DNA matches it firmly. Not every row has a clone size; where given, it reads once, few, many or a size class.

D gene	J gene	clone size	V gene	CDR3 protein
TRBD1	TRBJ2-1	NA	TRBV5-6	ASSLVDRGSGEQF
NA	TRBJ1-5	NA	TRBV28	ASRGPLEGQPQH
NA	TRBJ1-1	NA	TRBV7-6	ASSFPGHQNTEAF
NA	TRBJ2-2	NA	TRBV4-1	ASSQPLGGLNTGELF
TRBD1	TRBJ2-5	NA	TRBV11-1	ASSLVHFSDRPVRTQY
TRBD1	TRBJ1-1	once	TRBV6-5	ASSYGDRITEAF
NA	TRBJ2-2	NA	TRBV5-1	ASSFRDNLPGELF
TRBD1	TRBJ2-7	NA	TRBV5-5	ASSAGTGLGYEQY
NA	TRBJ1-3	NA	TRBV9	ASRAGFSGNTIY
TRBD1	TRBJ2-7	NA	TRBV6-1	ASPGQGFSEQY
TRBD1	TRBJ1-4	NA	TRBV19	ASSILSGGKLF
TRBD1	TRBJ1-2	few	TRBV28	ASSRTGTGNYGYT
NA	TRBJ2-3	NA	TRBV19	ASSPPGVGTDTQY
TRBD1	TRBJ1-3	NA	TRBV12-5	ASGQGQGASTIY
NA	TRBJ2-5	NA	TRBV7-9	ASSLVVLAGEETQY
TRBD1	TRBJ1-3	NA	TRBV7-9	ASSLRGRGNTIY
NA	TRBJ2-2	NA	TRBV6-4	ASRGQPNTGELF
NA	TRBJ1-6	NA	TRBV28	ASSSPDGRESPLH
TRBD1	TRBJ1-1	NA	TRBV12-5	ASGLGGGQGSNEAF
NA	TRBJ1-5	NA	TRBV5-8	ASSLPSLYQGNSNQPQH
NA	TRBJ1-5	NA	TRBV19	ASSPREGVSNQPQH
NA	TRBJ2-5	once	TRBV5-5	ASSPPVPLNSQETQY
TRBD1	TRBJ1-5	NA	TRBV6-6	ASRPQGAGQPQH
NA	TRBJ1-1	once	TRBV19	ASSITRGMTEAF
NA	TRBJ1-2	NA	TRBV11-2	ASSLGYSPLFYGYT
NA	TRBJ1-6	NA	TRBV30	AWSEQVNSPLH
NA	TRBJ1-5	NA	TRBV2	ASSVLSGPNQPQH
NA	TRBJ2-7	NA	TRBV5-1	ASSLVARSIDEQY
TRBD1	TRBJ2-7	NA	TRBV6-6	ASSQGQGTVEQY
TRBD2	TRBJ2-5	NA	TRBV5-4	ASSALGGGRETQY
TRBD1	TRBJ1-5	NA	TRBV5-8	ASSSGQGGNQPQH
TRBD1	TRBJ1-2	once	TRBV4-1	ASSRQGALYGYT
NA	TRBJ1-6	NA	TRBV10-3	AISEVPSYNSPLH
TRBD2	TRBJ2-7	NA	TRBV5-1	ASRGGSGTPLEEQY
TRBD1	TRBJ2-2	once	TRBV11-3	ASSWDRGTGELF
NA	TRBJ2-1	NA	TRBV2	ASSVGAQGF
TRBD2	TRBJ2-5	NA	TRBV30	AWSVRGSGGLSTQY
NA	TRBJ2-7	NA	TRBV20-1	SAWGRGEQY
NA	TRBJ1-2	NA	TRBV6-1	ASFQGAWGGYT
NA	TRBJ1-5	NA	TRBV6-1	ASSVDRLVQPQH
NA	TRBJ1-1	NA	TRBV7-9	ASSQASNTEAF